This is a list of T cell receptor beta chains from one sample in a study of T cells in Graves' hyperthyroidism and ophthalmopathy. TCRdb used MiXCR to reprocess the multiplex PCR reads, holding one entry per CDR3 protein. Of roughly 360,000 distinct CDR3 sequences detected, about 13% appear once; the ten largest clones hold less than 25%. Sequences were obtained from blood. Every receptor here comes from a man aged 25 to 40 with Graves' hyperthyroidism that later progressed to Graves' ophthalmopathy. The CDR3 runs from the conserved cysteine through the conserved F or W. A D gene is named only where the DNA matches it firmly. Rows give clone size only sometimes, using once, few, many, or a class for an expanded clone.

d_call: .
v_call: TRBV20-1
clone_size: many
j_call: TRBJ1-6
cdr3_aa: CSAIRVNSPLHF
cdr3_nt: TGCAGTGCTATCCGGGTTAATTCACCCCTCCACTTT

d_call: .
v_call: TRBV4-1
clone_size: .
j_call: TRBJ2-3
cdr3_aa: CASSHPWDTQYF
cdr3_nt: TGCGCCAGCAGCCACCCCTGGGATACGCAGTATTTT

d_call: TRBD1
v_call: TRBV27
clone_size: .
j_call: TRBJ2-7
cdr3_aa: CASSPLPGQGFSYEQYF
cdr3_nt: TGTGCCAGCAGTCCCTTACCGGGACAGGGGTTCTCCTACGAGCAGTACTTC

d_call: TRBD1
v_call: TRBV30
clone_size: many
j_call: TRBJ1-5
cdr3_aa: CACQDRGNQPQHF
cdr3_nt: TGTGCCTGCCAGGACAGGGGGAATCAGCCCCAGCATTTT

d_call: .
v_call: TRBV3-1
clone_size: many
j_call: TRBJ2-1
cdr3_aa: CASSPGLSYNEQFF
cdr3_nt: TGTGCCAGCAGCCCGGGACTGTCCTACAATGAGCAGTTCTTC

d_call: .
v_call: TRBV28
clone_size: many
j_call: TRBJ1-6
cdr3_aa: CASSLGWSNSPLHF
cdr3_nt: TGTGCCAGCAGTTTGGGGTGGAGTAATTCACCCCTCCACTTT

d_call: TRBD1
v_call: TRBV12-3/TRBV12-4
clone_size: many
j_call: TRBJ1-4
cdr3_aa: CASSRATGANEKLFF
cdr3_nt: TGTGCCAGCAGCCGCGCGACAGGGGCTAATGAAAAACTGTTTTTT

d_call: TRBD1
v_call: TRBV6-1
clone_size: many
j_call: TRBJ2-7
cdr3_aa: CASALGQGGYEQYF
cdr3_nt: TGTGCCAGCGCCCTGGGACAGGGGGGGTACGAGCAGTACTTC

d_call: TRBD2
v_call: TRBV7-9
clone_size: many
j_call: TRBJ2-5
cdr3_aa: CATKRGAQETQYF
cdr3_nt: TGTGCCACCAAGCGGGGCGCGCAAGAGACCCAGTACTTC

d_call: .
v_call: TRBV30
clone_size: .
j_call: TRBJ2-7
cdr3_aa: CAWSVRIKGHGEQYF
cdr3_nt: TGTGCCTGGAGTGTACGAATAAAGGGCCATGGCGAGCAGTACTTC

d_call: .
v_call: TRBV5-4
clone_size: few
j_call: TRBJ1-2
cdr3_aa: CASSLDSASGYTF
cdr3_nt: TGTGCCAGCAGCCTGGATTCGGCTAGCGGCTACACCTTC

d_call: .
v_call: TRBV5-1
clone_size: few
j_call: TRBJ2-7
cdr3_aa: CASSLFAGSLYEQYF
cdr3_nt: TGCGCCAGCAGCTTGTTTGCAGGGTCCCTCTACGAGCAGTACTTC

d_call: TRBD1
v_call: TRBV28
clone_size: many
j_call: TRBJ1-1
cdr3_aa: CASSSLGQENTEAFF
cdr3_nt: TGTGCCAGCAGTTCCCTCGGACAGGAGAACACTGAAGCTTTCTTT

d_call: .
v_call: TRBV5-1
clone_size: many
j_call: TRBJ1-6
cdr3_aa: CASSWGGAYNSPLHF
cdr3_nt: TGCGCCAGCAGCTGGGGGGGGGCTTATAATTCACCCCTCCACTTT

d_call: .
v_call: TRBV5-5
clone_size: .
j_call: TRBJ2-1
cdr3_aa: CASSLFTTNEQFF
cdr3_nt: TGTGCCAGCAGCTTGTTCACAACCAATGAGCAGTTCTTC

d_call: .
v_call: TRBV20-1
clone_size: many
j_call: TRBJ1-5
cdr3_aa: CSACPPQADQPQHF
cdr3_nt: TGCAGTGCTTGTCCCCCCCAGGCGGATCAGCCCCAGCATTTT

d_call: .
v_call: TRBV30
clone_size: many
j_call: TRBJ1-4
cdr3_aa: CAWTGLGAQGKLFF
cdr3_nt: TGTGCCTGGACGGGGCTCGGGGCGCAAGGAAAACTGTTTTTT

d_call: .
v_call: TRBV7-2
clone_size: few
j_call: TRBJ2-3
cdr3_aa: CASSLDTGGNTDTQYF
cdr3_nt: TGTGCCAGCAGCTTAGATACGGGGGGCAACACAGATACGCAGTATTTT

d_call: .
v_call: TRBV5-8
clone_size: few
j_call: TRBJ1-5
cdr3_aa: CASSSGTRVQPQHF
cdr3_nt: TGTGCCAGCAGCTCGGGGACAAGGGTTCAGCCCCAGCATTTT

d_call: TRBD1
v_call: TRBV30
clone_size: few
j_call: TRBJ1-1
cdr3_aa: CAWTVQGANTEAFF
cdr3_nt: TGTGCCTGGACCGTACAGGGGGCGAACACTGAAGCTTTCTTT

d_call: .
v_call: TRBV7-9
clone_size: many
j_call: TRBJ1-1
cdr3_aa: CASSRLVGGTEAFF
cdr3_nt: TGTGCCAGCAGTAGATTGGTAGGAGGCACTGAAGCTTTCTTT

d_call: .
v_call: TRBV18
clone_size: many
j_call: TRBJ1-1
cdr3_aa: CASSPSGGTAEAFF
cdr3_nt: TGTGCCAGCTCACCCTCCGGGGGTACGGCTGAAGCTTTCTTT

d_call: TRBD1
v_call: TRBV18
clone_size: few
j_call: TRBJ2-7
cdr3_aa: CASSPTMPGQGAYEQYF
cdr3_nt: TGTGCCAGCTCACCAACAATGCCGGGACAGGGAGCTTACGAGCAGTACTTC

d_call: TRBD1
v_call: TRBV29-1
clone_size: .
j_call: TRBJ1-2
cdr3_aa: CSVGEPGQGADYYGYTF
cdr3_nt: TGCAGCGTTGGTGAACCAGGACAGGGGGCCGACTACTATGGCTACACCTTC

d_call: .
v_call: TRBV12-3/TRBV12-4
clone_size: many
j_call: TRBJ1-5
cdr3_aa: CASSLEGAGNQPQHF
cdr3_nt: TGTGCCAGCAGTTTGGAGGGCGCAGGAAATCAGCCCCAGCATTTT

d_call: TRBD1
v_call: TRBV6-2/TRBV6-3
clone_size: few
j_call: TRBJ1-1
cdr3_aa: CASSKSQGGTTEAFF
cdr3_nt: TGTGCCAGCAGTAAATCCCAAGGGGGCACCACTGAAGCTTTCTTT

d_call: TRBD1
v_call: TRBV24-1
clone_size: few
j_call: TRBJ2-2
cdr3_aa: CATSDPGTGVTGELFF
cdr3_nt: TGTGCCACCAGTGACCCCGGGACAGGGGTCACCGGGGAGCTGTTTTTT

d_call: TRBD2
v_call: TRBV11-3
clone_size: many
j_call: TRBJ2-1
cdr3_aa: CASSLAGTSGGNEQFF
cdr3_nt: TGTGCCAGCAGCTTAGCCGGGACTAGCGGGGGTAATGAGCAGTTCTTC

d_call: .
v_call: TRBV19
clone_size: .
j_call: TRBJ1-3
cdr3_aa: CATRSSYGNTIYF
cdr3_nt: TGTGCCACCCGGTCGAGCTATGGAAACACCATATATTTT

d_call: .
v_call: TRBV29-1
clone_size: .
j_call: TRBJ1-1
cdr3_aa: CSVTTTERNTEAFF
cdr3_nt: TGCAGCGTTACCACGACGGAAAGGAACACTGAAGCTTTCTTT

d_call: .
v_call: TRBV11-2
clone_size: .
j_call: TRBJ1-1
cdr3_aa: CASSLRGVGAEAFF
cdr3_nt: TGTGCCAGCAGCTTGAGGGGGGTTGGAGCTGAAGCTTTCTTT

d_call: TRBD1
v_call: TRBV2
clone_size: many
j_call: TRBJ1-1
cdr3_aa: CASREGAQAFF
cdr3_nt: TGTGCCAGCAGGGAGGGGGCTCAGGCTTTCTTT

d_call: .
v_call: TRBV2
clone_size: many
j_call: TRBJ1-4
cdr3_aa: CASRSPNNEKLFF
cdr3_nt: TGTGCCAGCAGGAGTCCGAATAATGAAAAACTGTTTTTT

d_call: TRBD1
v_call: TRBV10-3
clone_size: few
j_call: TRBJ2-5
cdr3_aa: CATRSGGQETQYF
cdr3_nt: TGTGCCACCAGGTCAGGGGGCCAAGAGACCCAGTACTTC

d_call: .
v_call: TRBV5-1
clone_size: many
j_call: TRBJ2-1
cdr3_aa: CASSGGNSYNEQFF
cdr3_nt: TGCGCCAGCAGTGGAGGAAACTCCTACAATGAGCAGTTCTTC

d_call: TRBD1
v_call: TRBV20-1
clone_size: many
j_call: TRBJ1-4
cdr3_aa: CSARKYRGDNEKLFF
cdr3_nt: TGCAGTGCTAGAAAATACAGGGGGGATAATGAAAAACTGTTTTTT

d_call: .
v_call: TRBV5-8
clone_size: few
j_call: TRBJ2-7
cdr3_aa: CASSLMGGLSYEQYF
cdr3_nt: TGTGCCAGCAGCCTCATGGGGGGACTCTCCTACGAGCAGTACTTC

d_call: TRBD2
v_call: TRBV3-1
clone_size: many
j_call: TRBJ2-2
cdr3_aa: CASTGTSGVTGELFF
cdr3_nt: TGTGCCAGCACCGGGACTAGCGGGGTCACCGGGGAGCTGTTTTTT

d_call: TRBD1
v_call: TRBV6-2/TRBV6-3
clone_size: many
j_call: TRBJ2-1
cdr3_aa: CASRGQGSYNEQFF
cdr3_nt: TGTGCCAGCAGAGGACAGGGCTCCTACAATGAGCAGTTCTTC

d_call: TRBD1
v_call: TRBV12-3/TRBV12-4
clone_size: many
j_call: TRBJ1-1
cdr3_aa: CASSFQGAVTEAFF
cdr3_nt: TGTGCCAGCAGTTTCCAGGGGGCGGTCACTGAAGCTTTCTTT

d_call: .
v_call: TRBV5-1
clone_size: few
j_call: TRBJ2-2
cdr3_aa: CASSLDRAGTGELFF
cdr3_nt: TGCGCCAGCAGCTTGGACAGGGCGGGCACCGGGGAGCTGTTTTTT

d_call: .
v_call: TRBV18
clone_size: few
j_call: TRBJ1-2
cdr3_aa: CASSEGTNYGYTF
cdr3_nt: TGTGCCAGCTCAGAGGGGACTAACTATGGCTACACCTTC

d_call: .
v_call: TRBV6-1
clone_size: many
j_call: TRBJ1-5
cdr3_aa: CATNREVMNQPQHF
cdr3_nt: TGTGCCACCAACAGGGAGGTGATGAATCAGCCCCAGCATTTT

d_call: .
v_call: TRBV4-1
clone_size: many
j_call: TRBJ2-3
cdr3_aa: CASSQEGLSDTQYF
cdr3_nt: TGCGCCAGCAGCCAAGAAGGATTGTCGGATACGCAGTATTTT

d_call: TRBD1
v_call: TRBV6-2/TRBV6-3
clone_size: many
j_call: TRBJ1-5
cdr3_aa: CASSYGTGDNQPQHF
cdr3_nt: TGTGCCAGCAGTTACGGGACAGGGGACAATCAGCCCCAGCATTTT

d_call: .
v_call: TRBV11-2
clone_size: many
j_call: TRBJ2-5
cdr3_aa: CASSNRGWGETQYF
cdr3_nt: TGTGCCAGCAGCAACCGGGGGTGGGGAGAGACCCAGTACTTC

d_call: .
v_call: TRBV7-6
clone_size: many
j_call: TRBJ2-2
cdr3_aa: CASSLVFGEAGELFF
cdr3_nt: TGTGCCAGCAGCTTAGTATTCGGGGAGGCCGGGGAGCTGTTTTTT

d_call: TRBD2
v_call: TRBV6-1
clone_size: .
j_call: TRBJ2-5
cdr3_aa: CASLAGAETQYF
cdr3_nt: TGTGCCAGTCTAGCGGGGGCGGAGACCCAGTACTTC